This T cell receptor beta chain was identified during a study of control samples from healthy donors and cancer patients. Assay used: immunoSEQ multiplex PCR; TCRdb lists only in-frame clones, some missing. The sample yields about 160,000 clones, more than 85% seen once. The CDR3 contains 15 residues. Germline V gene data show CDR1 as SEHNR and CDR2 as FQNEAQ (reference sequence). V gave up 4 bases and J gave up 4 bases, with 16 bases separating them. The source is a man aged 18 to 35 in good health. The chain combines TRBV7-9 with TRBJ1-1; D perhaps matches TRBD1 (5 bases). The specimen was blood. CDR3 protein: CASSSLGQGSTEAFF. For the CDR3, the DNA is TGTGCCAGCAGCTCCCTCGGGCAGGGAAGCACTGAAGCTTTCTTT.